A selection of T cell receptor beta chains follows, all from one sample in a study of human T cells and chemical hapten exposure. TCRdb reanalysed the RACE reads using MiXCR and keeps one entry per CDR3 protein. The sample yields approximately 90,000 distinct CDR3 sequences, 8.5% seen once. The sequences come from whole blood, collected in connection with sensitization to the hapten diphenylcyclopropenone (DPC). These receptors originate from a man aged 35 to 55 with alopecia areata. Some clones in this sample may be carry-over from other donors' samples. Each CDR3 is given with its conserved first and last residue. D genes are given only for firm matches. Expanded clones get a size class; other rows say once, few or many, or leave the size out.

>NA|TRBV7-2|TRBJ2-1|TRBD2
CASSLATASGSSYNEQFF
TGTGCCAGCAGCTTAGCCACAGCTAGCGGGAGTAGCTACAATGAGCAGTTCTTC
>many|TRBV5-1|TRBJ2-3|NA
CATSEGWTVRRHTQYF
TGCGCCACCTCGGAGGGGTGGACGGTGAGGAGACATACGCAGTATTTT
>NA|TRBV3-1|TRBJ2-7|NA
CASSQVGSYEQYF
TGTGCCAGCAGCCAGGTGGGTTCCTACGAGCAGTACTTC
>many|TRBV7-2|TRBJ2-4|NA
CASSSTTENIQYF
TGTGCCAGCAGCTCTACCACCGAAAACATTCAGTACTTC
>NA|TRBV5-1|TRBJ2-3|NA
CASSADAGTDTQYF
TGCGCCAGCAGCGCTGACGCTGGGACAGATACGCAGTATTTT
>few|TRBV7-9|TRBJ2-3|TRBD2
CASSSRVIAGEGTDTQYF
TGTGCCAGCAGCTCCAGGGTAATAGCGGGAGAGGGCACAGATACGCAGTATTTT
>few|TRBV20-1|TRBJ1-1|NA
CSARDDGQMNTEAFF
TGCAGTGCTAGAGATGATGGACAAATGAACACTGAAGCTTTCTTT
>many|TRBV10-3|TRBJ1-2|TRBD1
CAISEIPRTGGRGYTF
TGTGCCATCAGTGAAATTCCCCGCACAGGGGGCCGTGGCTACACCTTC
>many|TRBV11-2|TRBJ2-7|NA
CASSPAAASYEQYF
TGTGCCAGCAGCCCGGCGGCAGCCTCCTACGAGCAGTACTTC
>NA|TRBV24-1|TRBJ2-4|NA
CATSDGAKNIQYF
TGTGCCACCAGTGATGGAGCCAAAAACATTCAGTACTTC